Following are 30 T cell receptor beta chains from one sample sequenced in a study of blood T cell repertoires in COVID-19. Some clones are missing from TCRdb's copy, which holds only in-frame ones; the method was immunoSEQ multiplex PCR. This table holds 200,000 to 300,000 clones, 88% found once. Sequences were obtained from peripheral blood. All receptors derive from an elderly man with acute or convalescent COVID-19.

The rearrangement joins TRBV12-3 or TRBV12-4 to TRBJ1-2; D is perhaps TRBD1 (5 bases). The CDR3 has 13 residues. V was trimmed by 3 bases and J by 4 bases, leaving 9 bases between them. CDR3 residues: CASSFGTGYGYTF. DNA of the CDR3: TGTGCCAGCAGTTTTGGTACAGGCTATGGCTACACCTTC.

This chain connects TRBV7-3 to TRBJ1-2; perhaps TRBD1 as D (5 bases). The CDR3 is 13 amino acids. Per germline, CDR1 SGHTA and CDR2 FQGTGA. Between the trimmed V and J ends, which lost 3 bases and 8 bases, there was a span of 13 bases. The CDR3 reads CASSLSQGDGYTF. CDR3 sequence (DNA): TGTGCCAGCAGCTTGTCCCAGGGCGACGGCTACACCTTC.

The CDR3 coding sequence is TGTGCCAGCACTAGAGGAGACGGTGCCTACGAGCAGTACTTC. Translated: CASTRGDGAYEQYF. The chain has TRBV28 and TRBJ2-7; no firm D call. Trimming shortened V by 7 bases and J by 2 bases, and 15 bases separated the two germline ends. The CDR3 consists of 14 residues. Germline V gene lookup returns CDR1 MDHEN and CDR2 SYDVKM.

The chain uses TRBV6-5 and TRBJ2-7; the D is unclear. This CDR3 has 15 amino acids. Germline assignment: CDR1 MNHEY and CDR2 SVGAGI. Trimming stripped 2 bases from V and 3 bases from J, with 14 bases between. The CDR3 nucleotides are TGTGCCAGCAGTTACGGTATTAGCCGACTCTACGAGCAGTACTTC. This gives the protein CASSYGISRLYEQYF.

This rearrangement joins TRBV11-2 to TRBJ1-5; D might be TRBD1 (5 bases). V lost 1 base to trimming and J lost 12 bases, with 10 bases between them. The CDR3 runs to 12 residues. The germline V gene has CDR1 SGHAT and CDR2 FQNNGV. The CDR3 loop reads CASSLGGGFQHF. The CDR3 coding sequence is TGTGCCAGCAGCTTAGGGGGGGGATTCCAGCATTTT.

The CDR3 DNA reads TGTGCCACCAGTGAAATAGCAGGGCCTGGGGAGACCCAGTACTTC. Translated: CATSEIAGPGETQYF. The chain combines TRBV24-1 with TRBJ2-5; possible D gene TRBD1, 5 bases. The CDR3 totals 15 residues. The V gene's germline CDR1 is KGHDR and CDR2 SFDVKD. The ends were cut back, 4 bases at V and 5 bases at J, with 16 bases in the middle.

The CDR3 spells CASSISYGTADNEQFF. The CDR3 bases are TGTGCCAGTAGTATAAGCTACGGGACAGCCGACAATGAGCAGTTCTTC. The V call is TRBV19, the J call TRBJ2-1; 7 bases are a match to TRBD1. J was trimmed by 5 bases and V by 2 bases; bases with no gene match: 9. The CDR3 length is 16 residues. Germline V CDR1 and CDR2: LNHDA, SQIVND (reference sequence).

The CDR3 DNA follows: TGTGCCAGTAGTATATCTGGAGTCTATGGCTACACCTTC. Translating gives CASSISGVYGYTF. The chain has TRBV19 and TRBJ1-2; D not resolved. The V gene lost 2 bases and the J gene lost 4 bases, with 8 bases spanning the gap. The CDR3 runs to 13 residues. Germline values: CDR1 LNHDA, CDR2 SQIVND (reference sequence).

This clone came up a few times. The chain employs TRBV10-2 and TRBJ1-5, with D perhaps matching TRBD1 (5 bases). This CDR3 contains 14 residues. V was cut by 2 bases and J by 11 bases, with 16 bases left in between. The V gene's germline CDR1 is WSHSY and CDR2 SAAADI. CDR3 sequence reads: CASSEQQEYKAQHF. The CDR3 coding sequence is TGCGCCAGCAGTGAGCAACAGGAGTATAAGGCCCAGCATTTT.

The chain has TRBV7-3 and TRBJ2-3, with 7 bases matching TRBD2. CDR1 is SGHTA, CDR2 FQGTGA, per germline. J lost 5 bases, V lost 6 bases, and 11 bases had no gene match. The CDR3 length is 15 residues. The DNA of the CDR3 is TGTGCCAGCAGTTGGGCGGGAGAAGCCCAAGATACGCAGTATTTT. Protein sequence: CASSWAGEAQDTQYF.

The genes are TRBV28 and TRBJ1-1, with a tentative D call TRBD1 (5 bases). CDR1 is MDHEN, CDR2 SYDVKM, per germline. Trimming removed 7 bases from V and 2 bases from J, with 8 bases in between. The CDR3 sequence is 12 residues long. CDR3 protein: CASTTGNTEAFF. DNA of the CDR3: TGTGCCAGCACCACAGGAAACACTGAAGCTTTCTTT.

The chain carries TRBV2 and TRBJ1-3; D is undetermined. V dropped 4 bases and J dropped 4 bases, with 11 bases sitting between them. The CDR3 is 14 amino acids. Germline V gives CDR1 SNHLY, CDR2 FYNNEI. The CDR3 DNA reads TGTGCCAGCAGTGGCGACGGGGTCGGAAACACCATATATTTT. Amino acids: CASSGDGVGNTIYF. Variable domain in full (rest from reference TRBV2 and TRBJ1-3): EPEVTQTPSHQVTQMGQEVILRCVPISNHLYFYWYRQILGQKVEFLVSFYNNEISEKSEIFDDQFSVERPDGSNFTLKIRSTKLEDSAMYFCASSGDGVGNTIYFGEGSWLTVV.

The chain carries TRBV3-1 (or the pseudogene TRBV3-2) and TRBJ2-5; a weak D match, TRBD2 (7 bases). V lost 4 bases and J 1 base, leaving 16 bases between the germline ends. Per the germline V gene, CDR1 is LGHDT and CDR2 is YNNKEL (reference sequence). The CDR3 totals 16 residues. CDR3: CASSLRGGGLQETQYF. Written as DNA, the CDR3 is TGTGCCAGCAGCCTGAGGGGCGGGGGCCTCCAAGAGACCCAGTACTTC.

This clone was seen only a few times. V gene TRBV19 combines with J gene TRBJ2-1, with 11 positions matching TRBD2. The trim removed 9 bases at V and 7 bases at J, leaving 11 bases unmatched. The CDR3 is 15 residues long. The germline V gene has CDR1 LNHDA and CDR2 SQIVND (reference sequence). CDR3 nucleotides: TGTGCCAGCACCCCTGGGCGACTAGCGGGAAATGAGCAGTTCTTC. Residues: CASTPGRLAGNEQFF.

V gene TRBV13 combines with J gene TRBJ1-1; D ambiguous. CDR3 length equals 16 residues. Trimming removed 5 bases from V and 3 bases from J, with 19 bases in between. The germline CDR1 and CDR2 sequences are PRHDT and FYEKMQ (reference sequence). Here the CDR3 reads CASSAPGSPEDTEAFF. The DNA of the CDR3 is TGTGCCAGCAGCGCCCCCGGGAGTCCGGAGGACACTGAAGCTTTCTTT.

The V gene is TRBV4-1, the J gene TRBJ2-5; TRBD2 matches 15 bases. This CDR3 contains 19 residues. With V trimmed by 1 base and J by 2 bases, 8 bases remained unmatched. Germline V lookup: CDR1 MGHRA, CDR2 YSYEKL. Here the CDR3 DNA reads TGCGCCAGCAGCCAAGCTGGGACTAGCGGGGGGTCCTGGCAAGAGACCCAGTACTTC. Protein: CASSQAGTSGGSWQETQYF.

This clone was seen only a few times. J is TRBJ2-7 and V is TRBV11-2, with 9 nucleotides matching TRBD2. This CDR3 comprises 14 residues. Trimming at V came to 3 bases and at J to 7 bases, leaving 7 bases not matched to a gene. CDR1 SGHAT and CDR2 FQNNGV come from the germline V gene. The CDR3 loop is CASSLTSGALEQYF. The CDR3 DNA follows: TGTGCCAGCAGCTTGACTAGCGGAGCTTTGGAGCAGTACTTC. The full variable domain, in which reference TRBV11-2 and TRBJ2-7 provide the parts outside the CDR3, is EAGVAQSPRYKIIEKRQSVAFWCNPISGHATLYWYQQILGQGPKLLIQFQNNGVVDDSQLPKDRFSAERLKGVDSTLKIQPAKLEDSAVYLCASSLTSGALEQYFGPGTRLTVT.

The chain links TRBV7-2 to TRBJ1-1; TRBD1 matches at 7 bases. The CDR3 contains 12 residues. In germline, CDR1 is SGHTA, CDR2 FQGNSA. V shed 5 bases and J 3 bases; nucleotides not matched to a gene: 0. The CDR3 loop is CASSQGDTEAFF. CDR3 DNA: TGTGCCAGCAGCCAGGGGGACACTGAAGCTTTCTTT.

V and J are TRBV6-2 or TRBV6-3 and TRBJ1-1; tentatively, D is TRBD1 (5 bases). The CDR3 has 15 residues. The germline CDR1 and CDR2 sequences are MNHEY and SVGEGT. V lost 0 bases and J lost 1, with 9 bases in between. CDR3 nucleotide sequence: TGTGCCAGCAGTTACTCTTCCCAGGGGAACACTGAAGCTTTCTTT. Translated: CASSYSSQGNTEAFF.

This chain links TRBV4-1 with TRBJ2-5; perhaps TRBD1 as D (6 bases). The germline V gene encodes CDR1 MGHRA and CDR2 YSYEKL. Trimming pared 0 bases from V and 3 bases from J, leaving 17 bases between. The CDR3 length is 17 residues. Here the CDR3 reads CASSQDGTRGREETQYF. CDR3 nucleotide sequence: TGCGCCAGCAGCCAAGATGGCACGAGGGGGAGAGAAGAGACCCAGTACTTC.

This clone was seen once. J is TRBJ1-5 and V is TRBV3-1 (or the pseudogene TRBV3-2); TRBD1 agrees at 9 bases. Germline CDR1 and CDR2: LGHDT and YNNKEL (reference sequence). The CDR3 is 15 amino acids. V lost 6 bases to trimming and J lost 3 bases; unmatched junction nucleotides: 6. CDR3 protein: CASSRQGGPNQPQHF. DNA for the CDR3: TGTGCCAGCAGTCGACAGGGGGGACCCAATCAGCCCCAGCATTTT.

The V gene is TRBV3-1 (or the pseudogene TRBV3-2), the J gene TRBJ1-2; D gene unclear. The length of the CDR3 is 13 residues. V was cut by 1 base and J by 6 bases, with 9 bases left in between. CDR1 is LGHDT and CDR2 is YNNKEL in the germline V gene (reference sequence). The CDR3 DNA reads TGTGCCAGCAGCCAAGTTCCCGGGGATGGCTACACCTTC. It specifies CASSQVPGDGYTF.

This clone was seen a single time. The chain joins TRBV3-1 (or the pseudogene TRBV3-2) to TRBJ1-1; tentative D call: TRBD1 (5 bases). The CDR3 length is 13 residues. Germline V gives CDR1 LGHDT, CDR2 YNNKEL (reference sequence). Trimming took 1 base from V and 5 from J, leaving 8 bases between them. The CDR3 protein is CASSQGGWTEAFF. DNA of the CDR3: TGTGCCAGCAGCCAAGGGGGCTGGACTGAAGCTTTCTTT.

The rearrangement links TRBV5-1 to TRBJ1-1; a possible D gene is TRBD1 (5 bases). The CDR3 consists of 15 residues. The V and J ends lost 0 bases and 7 bases respectively, with 16 bases between them. Germline V gene sequence: CDR1 SGHRS, CDR2 YFSETQ. The CDR3 region is CASSLAGQGGNEAFF. CDR3 DNA: TGCGCCAGCAGCTTGGCCGGACAAGGTGGTAATGAAGCTTTCTTT.

The chain recombines TRBV6-5 with TRBJ1-5; TRBD1 agrees at 10 bases. This CDR3 contains 14 residues. CDR1 and CDR2 from the germline V gene are MNHEY and SVGAGI. The trim removed 6 bases at V and 6 bases at J, leaving 5 bases unmatched. The chain's CDR3 is CASSEGTGVQPQHF. As DNA, the CDR3 is TGTGCCAGCAGCGAGGGGACAGGGGTTCAGCCCCAGCATTTT.

The chain employs TRBV30 and TRBJ1-1; a possible D gene is TRBD1 (5 bases). This CDR3 region has 15 residues. CDR1 GTSNPN and CDR2 SVGIG come from the germline V gene (reference sequence). The V and J ends lost 4 bases and 7 bases respectively, with 22 bases between them. For the CDR3, the DNA is TGTGCCTGGACCCCAAGGCAGGGCTGGCGTAGTGAAGCTTTCTTT. This translates into CAWTPRQGWRSEAFF.

The J gene is TRBJ1-2, the V gene TRBV9, with 7 nucleotides matching TRBD1. Per germline, CDR1 SGDLS and CDR2 YYNGEE. The J segment lost 3 bases and the V segment lost 2 bases, leaving 4 bases of the junction unmatched. CDR3 length: 14 residues. In DNA form, the CDR3 reads TGTGCCAGCAGCGTGGGACAGTGGGACTATGGCTACACCTTC. Translated, it gives CASSVGQWDYGYTF.

V usage is TRBV4-1 and J usage is TRBJ1-6; D may be TRBD1 (5 bases). V gave up 0 bases and J gave up 8 bases, with 11 bases separating them. The CDR3 spans 15 residues. The V gene's germline CDR1 is MGHRA and CDR2 YSYEKL. CDR3 residues: CASSQDWTWDSPLHF. The CDR3 DNA reads as TGCGCCAGCAGCCAAGATTGGACATGGGATTCACCCCTCCACTTT.

On this clone itself: One end of the junction fails to match germline, which may point to a read error. This chain uses TRBV5-1 with TRBJ1-4, with a weak D call TRBD1 (6 bases). This CDR3 contains 9 residues. Looked up from germline, CDR1 is SGHRS and CDR2 is YFSETQ. CDR3: CASMARGLF. CDR3 nucleotides: TGCGCCAGCATGGCCAGGGGACTTTTT. Using reference TRBV5-1 and TRBJ1-4 for the parts outside the CDR3, the full variable domain is KAGVTQTPRYLIKTRGQQVTLSCSPISGHRSVSWYQQTPGQGLQFLFEYFSETQRNKGNFPGRFSGRQFSNSRSEMNVSTLELGDSALYLCASMARGLFGSGTQLSVL.

This clone appeared a single time. The chain combines TRBV6-2 or TRBV6-3 with TRBJ1-5, with D possibly matching TRBD1 (5 bases). Germline values: CDR1 MNHEY, CDR2 SVGEGT. The length of the CDR3 is 16 residues. The V end was cut by 2 bases, the J end by 1 base, with 12 bases between. CDR3 sequence reads: CASSYADSRSNQPQHF. CDR3 in DNA: TGTGCCAGCAGTTACGCCGACAGTAGAAGCAATCAGCCCCAGCATTTT.